This TCR beta chain was identified in a study of shared clonotypes between healthy human individuals. This CDR3 contains 12 residues. Germline-derived CDR1 and CDR2 are SQVTM and ANQGSEA. The V end lost 3 bases, the J end lost 5 bases, and 10 bases lay between the germline ends. Per the original data handling: ImmunoSEQ supplied junction-only sequences lacking quality scores, so filtering was different. Sequencing was performed with immunoSEQ multiplex PCR; in TCRdb, only in-frame clones are kept and a portion is missing. From that table come the V and J calls and clone size; the DNA was used to work out D and trimming. The data hold hundreds of thousands of clones, with approximately 96% observed a single time. Regarding this clone: Its antigen is undetermined.

Notes on the study in general: For naive CD4 cells, approximately 5% of clonotypes were shared across a few donors. A generally larger estimated richness was seen in naive subsets than in memory subsets.

Positive CCR7 selection of CD45RO-negative cells yielded the naive CD8 cells, and terminally differentiated effector memory CD45RA+ cells were excluded. Every contributor of samples was a Caucasian grown-up residing in Nashville, Tennessee. The sequenced sample consisted of naive CD8+ T cells sorted from blood. This chain connects TRBV29-1 to TRBJ1-1, with no clear D. The TCR was taken from a woman aged 30 to 39 in good health. This CDR3 is CSVDWGGTEAFF. CDR3 nucleotides: TGCAGCGTTGATTGGGGAGGGACTGAAGCTTTCTTT.